The 2 T cell receptor beta chains below come from one sample, sequenced in a study of technical replicates of blood from several donors. Data came from immunoSEQ multiplex PCR; TCRdb stores just in-frame clones and leaves some out. The data show 83,000 or so clones, about 92% seen once. The source material was T cells isolated from PBMCs. These receptors all stem from a human donor in good health.

The CDR3 protein is CASSQEFYRGFDEQFF. CDR3 bases: TGCGCCAGCAGCCAAGAGTTCTACAGGGGGTTCGATGAGCAGTTCTTC. The chain is built from TRBV4-1 and TRBJ2-1; 8 bases are a match to TRBD1. Germline V lookup: CDR1 MGHRA, CDR2 YSYEKL. The ends lost 0 bases at V and 8 bases at J; junction bases unmatched: 9. This CDR3 contains 16 residues.

This clone has more than one count but fewer than ten. The chain couples TRBV6-4 to TRBJ1-1, with 7 bases lining up with TRBD1. The germline gives CDR1 MRHNA, CDR2 SNTAGT. This CDR3 has 14 residues. V shed 8 bases, J shed 0 bases, and the junction held 6 bases outside the gene matches. The CDR3 is CASRSGTVNTEAFF. The CDR3 DNA is TGTGCCAGCCGTTCCGGGACAGTGAACACTGAAGCTTTCTTT.